These 18 T cell receptor beta chains share one sample of origin, sequenced in a study of shared clonotypes between healthy human individuals. Data came from immunoSEQ multiplex PCR; TCRdb stores just in-frame clones and leaves some out. The sample has 2 million to 2.5 million clones; 90% to 96% are singletons. Sequenced input: naive CD4+ T cells sorted from blood. Stated subset: CD45RA+ positively selected. Every receptor here comes from a man aged 18 to 30 in good health.

This chain connects TRBV6-5 to TRBJ2-1; perhaps TRBD2 as D (6 bases). This CDR3 comprises 13 residues. CDR1 is MNHEY and CDR2 is SVGAGI in the germline V gene. Trimming pared 4 bases from V and 10 bases from J, leaving 14 bases between. CDR3 residues: CASSFRDLGEQFF. The CDR3 DNA follows: TGTGCCAGCAGTTTCCGGGACTTAGGGGAGCAGTTCTTC.

The chain combines TRBV5-1 with TRBJ2-2; 11 bases are a match to TRBD2. After removal of 1 base from V and 6 bases from J, the junction contained 8 bases not matched to a gene. Germline V lookup: CDR1 SGHRS, CDR2 YFSETQ. This CDR3 comprises 17 residues. The CDR3 here is CASSLPVLAGASGELFF. DNA of the CDR3: TGCGCCAGCAGCTTGCCCGTACTAGCGGGAGCATCCGGGGAGCTGTTTTTT.

The chain recombines TRBV6-1 with TRBJ1-4; 9 nucleotides match TRBD1. Germline V gives CDR1 MNHNS, CDR2 SASEGT. Losses at the gene ends were 3 bases for V and 9 bases for J; bases not matched to a gene: 5. There are 14 residues in the CDR3. The CDR3 protein is CASSDTGGGKKLFF. The CDR3 DNA follows: TGTGCCAGCAGTGATACAGGGGGCGGAAAAAAACTGTTTTTT.

This clone was observed a single time. The chain joins TRBV29-1 to TRBJ2-7, with 10 bases lining up with TRBD1. This CDR3 contains 13 residues. Germline CDR1 reads SQVTM; CDR2 reads ANQGSEA. V trimming: 5 bases; J trimming: 2 bases; junction bases outside the gene matches: 3. CDR3 in DNA: TGCAGCGTTCGTGGACAGGGGGCCTACGAGCAGTACTTC. This gives the protein CSVRGQGAYEQYF.

The rearrangement uses TRBV7-8 and TRBJ2-5; D call uncertain. The germline gives CDR1 SGHVS, CDR2 FQNEAQ. The CDR3 loop spans 14 amino acids. The V and J ends lost 0 bases and 4 bases respectively, with 9 bases between them. The CDR3 DNA is TGTGCCAGCAGCTTAGCGGTGTTGGCAGAGACCCAGTACTTC. It translates to CASSLAVLAETQYF.

The gene calls are TRBV5-1 and TRBJ2-5; TRBD1 aligns across 7 bases. CDR1 and CDR2 (germline): SGHRS, YFSETQ. The length of the CDR3 is 15 residues. The junction had 11 bases not matched to a gene; V was cut back by 4 bases and J by 5 bases. In DNA form, the CDR3 reads TGCGCCAGCAGCCCGGGGATAGGGGGCTGGGAGACCCAGTACTTC. Translation: CASSPGIGGWETQYF.

The chain carries TRBV6-5 and TRBJ2-7; possibly TRBD1 or TRBD2 for D (5 bases each). Germline V gives CDR1 MNHEY, CDR2 SVGAGI. Deletions cut 9 bases from V and 5 bases from J, with 17 bases between. The CDR3 is 13 amino acids. CDR3 in amino acids: CASGRVGINEQYF. DNA for the CDR3: TGTGCCAGTGGCAGGGTCGGGATTAACGAGCAGTACTTC.

The chain links TRBV28 to TRBJ2-2; 9 bases are shared with TRBD1. The germline V gene has CDR1 MDHEN and CDR2 SYDVKM. The CDR3 runs 14 residues. V was pared by 5 bases and J by 7 bases, with 5 bases of the junction left unmatched. CDR3 loop: CASSLQGANGELFF. CDR3 nucleotides: TGTGCCAGCAGTCTACAGGGGGCCAACGGGGAGCTGTTTTTT.

The CDR3 protein is CSVEDTDSPGELFF. The CDR3 region has the DNA TGCAGCGTTGAAGATACGGACAGTCCCGGGGAGCTGTTTTTT. This chain connects TRBV29-1 to TRBJ2-2; TRBD1 might be the D (6 bases). The germline CDR1 and CDR2 sequences are SQVTM and ANQGSEA. V was trimmed by 0 bases and J by 6 bases, leaving 11 bases between them. The CDR3 has 14 amino acids.

The rearrangement links TRBV11-2 to TRBJ2-5; 11 nucleotides match TRBD1. The CDR3 loop spans 15 amino acids. Germline-derived CDR1 and CDR2 are SGHAT and FQNNGV. V shed 0 bases and J 4 bases; nucleotides not matched to a gene: 1. The CDR3 here is CASSLDGTGGETQYF. CDR3 in DNA: TGTGCCAGCAGCTTAGATGGGACAGGGGGAGAGACCCAGTACTTC. Complete variable domain (other parts from reference TRBV11-2 and TRBJ2-5): EAGVAQSPRYKIIEKRQSVAFWCNPISGHATLYWYQQILGQGPKLLIQFQNNGVVDDSQLPKDRFSAERLKGVDSTLKIQPAKLEDSAVYLCASSLDGTGGETQYFGPGTRLLVL.

This sequence joins TRBV6-6 and TRBJ2-1, with 12 bases lining up with TRBD2. V shed 0 bases and J 12 bases; nucleotides not matched to a gene: 6. The CDR3 sequence is 15 residues long. The V gene's germline CDR1 is MNHNY and CDR2 SVGAGI (reference sequence). CDR3 in DNA: TGTGCCAGCAGTTACTCGAGTCTAGCGGGGGGGTGGCAGTTCTTC. It is translated as CASSYSSLAGGWQFF.

This clone was detected once. The same CDR3 also results from other DNA sequences found in this sample. This sequence joins TRBV5-4 and TRBJ1-6; no definite D call. This CDR3 is built from 12 residues. V was cut by 1 base and J by 9 bases, with 5 bases left in between. Germline V gives CDR1 SGHNT, CDR2 YYREEE (reference sequence). This chain's CDR3 is CASSLLGSPLHF. In DNA, the CDR3 is TGTGCCAGCAGCTTGTTAGGTTCACCCCTCCACTTT. Full variable domain (outside the CDR3, taken from reference TRBV5-4 and TRBJ1-6): ETGVTQSPTHLIKTRGQQVTLRCSSQSGHNTVSWYQQALGQGPQFIFQYYREEENGRGNFPPRFSGLQFPNYSSELNVNALELDDSALYLCASSLLGSPLHFGNGTRLTVT.

This clone was picked up one time. The chain carries TRBV18 and TRBJ1-5, with TRBD1 matching over 7 bases. CDR3 length equals 13 residues. Germline CDR1 is KGHSH and CDR2 is LQKENI. The V segment lost 6 bases and the J segment 5 bases; nucleotides outside the gene matches: 4. The CDR3 protein is CASSLQGDQPQHF. Here the CDR3 DNA reads TGTGCCAGCTCCCTGCAGGGGGATCAGCCCCAGCATTTT.

The rearrangement links TRBV6-6 to TRBJ2-1; 9 bases match TRBD1. Germline loops: CDR1 MNHNY, CDR2 SVGAGI (reference sequence). This CDR3 contains 14 residues. With V trimmed by 6 bases and J by 9 bases, 9 bases remained unmatched. CDR3 sequence (DNA): TGTGCCAGCAGGTACGGACAGGGGCCGGGTGAGCAGTTCTTC. Its translation is CASRYGQGPGEQFF.

The genes are TRBV5-1 and TRBJ1-4; D is ambiguous. This CDR3 has 13 amino acids. The germline V and J ends were trimmed by 4 bases and 7 bases, with 11 bases remaining between them. Germline CDR1 is SGHRS and CDR2 is YFSETQ. The CDR3 sequence is CASSEGYLEKLFF. CDR3 bases: TGCGCCAGCAGCGAGGGATACCTTGAAAAACTGTTTTTT. The variable domain in full, with the rest retrieved from reference TRBV5-1 and TRBJ1-4, is KAGVTQTPRYLIKTRGQQVTLSCSPISGHRSVSWYQQTPGQGLQFLFEYFSETQRNKGNFPGRFSGRQFSNSRSEMNVSTLELGDSALYLCASSEGYLEKLFFGSGTQLSVL.

The chain is built from TRBV6-1 and TRBJ1-4; maybe TRBD1 (5 bases). The V and J ends lost 0 bases and 10 bases respectively, with 9 bases between them. The CDR3 is 13 amino acids. The V gene's germline CDR1 is MNHNS and CDR2 SASEGT. CDR3 sequence reads: CASSEADDRKLFF. The CDR3 DNA reads TGTGCCAGCAGTGAAGCGGACGACAGAAAACTGTTTTTT.

This rearrangement joins TRBV6-1 to TRBJ1-6; D unresolved. Germline-derived CDR1 and CDR2 are MNHNS and SASEGT. V was trimmed by 5 bases and J by 6 bases, leaving 14 bases between them. The CDR3 runs to 15 residues. CDR3 in DNA: TGTGCCAGCAGTAAGGATCCGACTGCTAATTCACCCCTCCACTTT. Translation gives CASSKDPTANSPLHF.

The chain combines TRBV19 with TRBJ1-6, with 7 nucleotides matching TRBD1. CDR1 is LNHDA, CDR2 SQIVND, per germline (reference sequence). There are 17 residues in the CDR3. Unmatched junction bases numbered 6, after V lost 0 bases and J lost 4 bases. The CDR3 coding sequence is TGTGCCAGTAGTATAGACCTGACAGGGTGGTATAATTCACCCCTCCACTTT. Its translation is CASSIDLTGWYNSPLHF.